These T cell receptor beta chains were read from a single sample in a study of patients and donors after allogeneic stem cell transplantation. MiXCR, run by TCRdb on the RT-PCR reads, gives a single entry per CDR3 protein. The sample contains 900,000 to 1,000,000 distinct CDR3 sequences, approximately 18% of which appear only once. Sequenced material: blood, either unsorted or a sorted T cell fraction (not recorded which). All receptors derive from a human donor who was either an allogeneic HSCT recipient or a stem cell or donor lymphocyte infusion donor (not recorded which). It is not recorded whose cells these are; they may come from a transplant donor. CDR3s include the opening cysteine and the closing phenylalanine or tryptophan. Fields, in order: V gene, J gene, CDR3 protein.

v_call: TRBV7-8; j_call: TRBJ2-7; cdr3_aa: CASSGGDSTEQYF
v_call: TRBV20-1; j_call: TRBJ2-1; cdr3_aa: CSAPSGSAYNEQFF
v_call: TRBV24-1; j_call: TRBJ1-4; cdr3_aa: CATSDSDLGEKLFF
v_call: TRBV7-9; j_call: TRBJ1-5; cdr3_aa: CASSFGGAYSNQPQHF
v_call: TRBV15; j_call: TRBJ2-7; cdr3_aa: CATSRELALAGGNNYEQYF
v_call: TRBV2; j_call: TRBJ1-1; cdr3_aa: CASSDDGRPEAFF
v_call: TRBV6-1; j_call: TRBJ2-2; cdr3_aa: CASSATSGRWTGELFF
v_call: TRBV6-1; j_call: TRBJ2-1; cdr3_aa: CASTRSGTGAMKSYNEQFF
v_call: TRBV6-5; j_call: TRBJ2-1; cdr3_aa: CASSYSGDHNEQFF
v_call: TRBV20-1; j_call: TRBJ1-3; cdr3_aa: CSARGAGGNTIYF
v_call: TRBV20-1; j_call: TRBJ2-7; cdr3_aa: CSANRGGRGYEQYF
v_call: TRBV29-1; j_call: TRBJ2-5; cdr3_aa: CSCRRAAKGETQYF
v_call: TRBV27; j_call: TRBJ2-7; cdr3_aa: CASSSGQLYEQYF
v_call: TRBV12-3/TRBV12-4; j_call: TRBJ1-5; cdr3_aa: CASSPDTVGNQPQHF
v_call: TRBV2; j_call: TRBJ2-5; cdr3_aa: CASTRVSQETQYF
v_call: TRBV6-5; j_call: TRBJ2-1; cdr3_aa: CASRYRAGHTYNEQFF
v_call: TRBV12-3/TRBV12-4; j_call: TRBJ2-1; cdr3_aa: CASSLRGQGVYNEQFF
v_call: TRBV2; j_call: TRBJ2-6; cdr3_aa: CASSEGQAGNVLTF
v_call: TRBV7-3; j_call: TRBJ2-7; cdr3_aa: CASSPGTISSYEQYF
v_call: TRBV6-2/TRBV6-3; j_call: TRBJ1-4; cdr3_aa: CASIRSPRGTRGSANEKLFF
v_call: TRBV4-2; j_call: TRBJ2-3; cdr3_aa: CASSQERTSGEDTQYF
v_call: TRBV4-1; j_call: TRBJ2-7; cdr3_aa: CASSLGGGRIYEQYF
v_call: TRBV11-2; j_call: TRBJ1-1; cdr3_aa: CASSRQGPQAFF
v_call: TRBV4-3; j_call: TRBJ2-7; cdr3_aa: CASSQHEQYF
v_call: TRBV6-6; j_call: TRBJ2-3; cdr3_aa: CAGDWGGPDTQYF
v_call: TRBV7-9; j_call: TRBJ2-2; cdr3_aa: CASSFKGTGAGELFF
v_call: TRBV6-5; j_call: TRBJ2-7; cdr3_aa: CASSYPRSEQYF
v_call: TRBV7-9; j_call: TRBJ2-1; cdr3_aa: CASSPMGGSYNEQFF
v_call: TRBV15; j_call: TRBJ2-1; cdr3_aa: CATSSDRKGSQPTYNEQFF
v_call: TRBV5-1; j_call: TRBJ1-3; cdr3_aa: CASSNVLGDRGNTIYF
v_call: TRBV4-1; j_call: TRBJ2-5; cdr3_aa: CASSQAPSTGVETQYF
v_call: TRBV21-1; j_call: TRBJ1-5; cdr3_aa: CASSRRTGDGQPQHF
v_call: TRBV9; j_call: TRBJ2-7; cdr3_aa: CASSVEEGYEQYF
v_call: TRBV10-3; j_call: TRBJ1-2; cdr3_aa: CAISGRDGYGYTF
v_call: TRBV9; j_call: TRBJ2-1; cdr3_aa: CASSVVTSGSQFF
v_call: TRBV25-1; j_call: TRBJ2-5; cdr3_aa: CASSDGSRDRTETQYF
v_call: TRBV6-5; j_call: TRBJ2-2; cdr3_aa: CASSYGPHKNTGELFF
v_call: TRBV27; j_call: TRBJ1-1; cdr3_aa: CASIGATEAFF
v_call: TRBV3-1; j_call: TRBJ1-2; cdr3_aa: CASSHWTGPGYTF
v_call: TRBV15; j_call: TRBJ2-2; cdr3_aa: CATSPSAGPNTGELFF
v_call: TRBV25-1; j_call: TRBJ2-7; cdr3_aa: CASSESDRGYEQYF
v_call: TRBV30; j_call: TRBJ2-5; cdr3_aa: CAWSWAGDWVETQYF
v_call: TRBV7-2; j_call: TRBJ1-6; cdr3_aa: CASSLAQLLNSPLHF
v_call: TRBV2; j_call: TRBJ2-1; cdr3_aa: CASSSRLAEKYNEQFF
v_call: TRBV5-1; j_call: TRBJ2-3; cdr3_aa: CASSLRTSGRVPDTQCF
v_call: TRBV6-1; j_call: TRBJ1-6; cdr3_aa: CATRGDSYNSPLHF
v_call: TRBV24-1; j_call: TRBJ1-1; cdr3_aa: CATSDRKGRTEGAFF
v_call: TRBV7-9; j_call: TRBJ2-2; cdr3_aa: CASSLSSLGAGELFF
v_call: TRBV4-2; j_call: TRBJ1-4; cdr3_aa: CASSPPGPRNEKLFF
v_call: TRBV27; j_call: TRBJ2-3; cdr3_aa: CASSLSARATDTQYF
v_call: TRBV29-1; j_call: TRBJ2-7; cdr3_aa: CSVGTGRSYEQYF
v_call: TRBV7-9; j_call: TRBJ2-1; cdr3_aa: CASSSAGTSGRGEQFF
v_call: TRBV5-6; j_call: TRBJ2-7; cdr3_aa: CASSADGGGSEEQYF
v_call: TRBV5-1; j_call: TRBJ1-4; cdr3_aa: CASSLLTPNEKLFF
v_call: TRBV27; j_call: TRBJ2-5; cdr3_aa: CATGGPGYQETQYF
v_call: TRBV10-3; j_call: TRBJ2-3; cdr3_aa: CAIKEGQGATDTQYF
v_call: TRBV4-1; j_call: TRBJ2-1; cdr3_aa: CASSHRGGPPREQFF
v_call: TRBV3-1; j_call: TRBJ1-4; cdr3_aa: CASSQDLPQGVATNEKLFF
v_call: TRBV18; j_call: TRBJ2-7; cdr3_aa: CASSPNSYEQYF